The T cell receptor beta chain described here comes from a study of T cell responses to AZD1222 COVID-19 vaccine. Findings of the study overall: Donors, mostly white British, included more females; clonal diversity was possibly underestimated. Spike-specific TCR depth and breadth grew after two AZD1222 doses. Repertoires were obtained solely post-peak T cell response.

Of note for this clone: The antigen remains undetermined.

Libraries were prepared by immunoSEQ multiplex PCR; TCRdb keeps only in-frame clonotypes and omits some of them. The repertoire consists of under 200,000 clones, with approximately 93% occurring once and the leading ten covering approximately 3.9%. The CDR3 consists of 13 residues. V was pared by 3 bases and J by 3 bases, with 9 bases between. Germline V gene data show CDR1 as SGHAT and CDR2 as FQNNGV. The sequencing used peripheral blood, collected on day 0 of AZD1222 vaccination. The chain links TRBV11-2 to TRBJ2-7; no definite D call. This receptor was taken from an adult in good health. CDR3 sequence: CASSFAGFYEQYF. CDR3 DNA sequence: TGTGCCAGCAGCTTCGCTGGTTTCTACGAGCAGTACTTC.